The TCR beta chain under discussion was sequenced for a study of metastatic and nonmetastatic thyroid tumors. On the study more broadly: Comparison of repertoires was carried out across blood and tumor or nodule tissue from malignant and benign thyroid patients.

This clone has at least ten counts. Not a single patient had been given any form of treatment at any point before undergoing thyroid surgery. Source study methods: A distant-metastasis classifier for papillary thyroid cancer was built using CDR3 differences across clinicopathological groups. TCRdb reanalyzed the PCR reads with MiXCR. It is TCRdb's table, rather than the study itself, that gives the V and J calls and clone size. Of roughly 48,000 clones in the sample, under 20% were seen once. V was pared by 5 bases and J by 1 base, with 13 bases between. Germline values: CDR1 LNHNV, CDR2 YYDKDF (reference sequence). This CDR3 has 15 amino acids.

Sequencing was done on a sample of blood. The chain combines TRBV15 with TRBJ2-3; D is possibly TRBD2 (5 bases). The TCR originated in a female donor with papillary thyroid cancer or a benign thyroid nodule (not recorded which). Some clones in this sample may be carry-over from other donors' samples. The DNA for the CDR3 is TGTGCCACCAGCCCGGGATTTGGCGGCACAGATACGCAGTATTTT. This gives the protein CATSPGFGGTDTQYF.